The clone carrying this TCR beta chain was recorded at least ten times. Its target is not known. TCR beta CDR3 amplification used RNA transcripts. Scientists carried out first-round RT-PCR using HTBI primers and then a second-round multiplex PCR. Each CDR3 protein is one row after TCRdb ran MiXCR on the multiplex PCR reads. The sample contains hundreds of thousands of distinct CDR3 sequences, under 25% of which appear only once. This sample was taken from a study of Graves' ophthalmopathy and Graves' hyperthyroidism. For the study at large: Blood was drawn at initial diagnosis, before any treatment. Study outcomes and limitations: In blood appeared most of the expanded thyroid clonotypes whose frequency exceeded 0.001.

The CDR3 consists of 13 residues. Germline V gene data show CDR1 as MNHNS and CDR2 as SASEGT. V was cut by 2 bases and J by 4 bases, with 8 bases left in between. What supplied the PBMCs was roughly 10 ml of fresh peripheral blood. The chain recombines TRBV6-1 with TRBJ1-1; D uncertain. This sequence originates from a woman between 50 and 59 years old with Graves' ophthalmopathy. The sample consisted of peripheral blood. The CDR3 region is CASSELQATEAFF. In nucleotides, the CDR3 is TGTGCCAGCAGTGAACTTCAGGCCACTGAAGCTTTCTTT.